Presented here are 20 T cell receptor beta chains from one specimen sequenced in a study of blood T cell repertoires in COVID-19 (dated by TCRdb to about 2020). Library generation was performed with the immunoSEQ multiplex PCR assay. What TCRdb holds here is the immuneACCESS table cut down to in-frame rearrangements. Part of the clones is not present; checked against another copy, under half of the missing clones reflect an unresolved V gene, and the others are unexplained. This sample gives approximately 240,000 clones in total; about 80% of them show up just once. Approximately 2.5% of the sample rests with the top ten. The material sequenced was peripheral blood. These receptors were obtained from a woman aged 55-75 years with acute or convalescent COVID-19.

V and J are TRBV28 and TRBJ2-7; 7 bases line up with TRBD1. The CDR3 spans 13 residues. Germline lookup yields CDR1 MDHEN and CDR2 SYDVKM. With V trimmed by 5 bases and J by 3 bases, 4 bases remained unmatched. CDR3 region: CASSLTGVYEQYF. The DNA of the CDR3 is TGTGCCAGCAGTCTCACAGGGGTCTACGAGCAGTACTTC.

The genes are TRBV5-8 and TRBJ2-3; 15 nucleotides match TRBD2. The length of the CDR3 is 18 residues. V shed 3 bases and J 5 bases; nucleotides not matched to a gene: 10. Germline values: CDR1 SGHTS, CDR2 YDEGEE. The CDR3 reads CASSSPGLAGGYEDTQYF. CDR3 DNA sequence: TGTGCCAGCAGCTCTCCGGGACTAGCGGGGGGATATGAAGATACGCAGTATTTT.

V and J are TRBV28 and TRBJ1-6, with D uncertain. Germline CDR1 is MDHEN and CDR2 is SYDVKM. V was cut by 9 bases and J by 3 bases, with 6 bases left in between. The CDR3 runs to 12 residues. CDR3 region: CASSLYNSPLHF. Here the CDR3 DNA reads TGTGCCAGTAGTCTCTATAATTCACCCCTCCACTTT.

The gene calls are TRBV6-6 and TRBJ2-7, with 9 bases matching TRBD1. The trim removed 6 bases at V and 4 bases at J, leaving 4 bases unmatched. The CDR3 contains 13 residues. Germline V CDR1 and CDR2: MNHNY, SVGAGI (reference sequence). DNA for the CDR3: TGTGCCAGCAGCCCCGGGACAGGGTACGAGCAGTACTTC. Translation: CASSPGTGYEQYF.

The rearrangement links TRBV5-1 to TRBJ1-2; D perhaps matches TRBD1 (5 bases). The V end was cut by 3 bases, the J end by 4 bases, with 16 bases between. The CDR3 has 15 amino acids. Germline loops: CDR1 SGHRS, CDR2 YFSETQ. The chain's CDR3 is CASSYGTLGGYGYTF. CDR3 DNA: TGCGCCAGCAGCTACGGGACCCTGGGAGGCTATGGCTACACCTTC.

This clone appeared a single time. The chain joins TRBV12-3 or TRBV12-4 to TRBJ2-5; 7 nucleotides match TRBD1. The CDR3 is made up of 13 amino acids. V gave up 8 bases and J gave up 7 bases; unmatched junction bases: 10. Here the CDR3 reads CASGSRQGGTQYF. CDR3 coding DNA: TGTGCCAGCGGGTCCCGACAGGGTGGGACCCAGTACTTC.

The rearrangement uses TRBV9 and TRBJ2-1; 7 bases agree with TRBD1. Trimming cost V 4 bases and J 2 bases; bases outside gene matches: 9. The CDR3 contains 16 residues. CDR1 and CDR2 (germline): SGDLS, YYNGEE. The CDR3 coding sequence is TGTGCCAGCAGCCAGTTAGGGGGCTCCACCTACAATGAGCAGTTCTTC. As protein: CASSQLGGSTYNEQFF.

A single count supports this clone. V gene TRBV15 combines with J gene TRBJ2-5; a possible D gene is TRBD2 (6 bases). The germline V and J ends were trimmed by 1 base and 4 bases, with 25 bases remaining between them. The CDR3 is 19 residues long. Germline CDR1 LNHNV, CDR2 YYDKDF (reference sequence). The CDR3 loop is CATSRVPPQSGSLGETQYF. The CDR3 nucleotides read TGTGCCACCAGCAGAGTCCCCCCCCAGAGCGGGTCCCTGGGAGAGACCCAGTACTTC.

The genes are TRBV9 and TRBJ1-3, with a tentative D call TRBD1 (5 bases). This CDR3 region has 16 residues. From germline, CDR1 is SGDLS and CDR2 YYNGEE. Deletions cut 4 bases from V and 2 bases from J, with 16 bases between. The CDR3 DNA is TGTGCCAGCAGCCAACGGACACAAGGGGCTGGAAACACCATATATTTT. Protein: CASSQRTQGAGNTIYF.

The V and J genes are TRBV18 and TRBJ2-2, with 12 bases lining up with TRBD2. In germline, CDR1 is KGHSH, CDR2 LQKENI. This CDR3 region has 16 residues. Trimming took 4 bases from V and 3 from J; bases not matched to a gene: 3. The CDR3 protein is CASSRLAGVDTGELFF. In DNA, the CDR3 is TGTGCCAGCTCACGACTAGCGGGGGTGGACACCGGGGAGCTGTTTTTT. Using reference TRBV18 and TRBJ2-2 for the parts outside the CDR3, the full variable domain is NAGVMQNPRHLVRRRGQEARLRCSPMKGHSHVYWYRQLPEEGLKFMVYLQKENIIDESGMPKERFSAEFPKEGPSILRIQQVVRGDSAAYFCASSRLAGVDTGELFFGEGSRLTVL.

As concerns this clone: A junction boundary mismatches the germline segment, possibly from a read error. The V call is TRBV9, the J call TRBJ1-2; 8 positions match TRBD1. In germline, CDR1 is SGDLS, CDR2 YYNGEE. This CDR3 is 12 amino acids long. Here the CDR3 reads CASSDGQGSMVF. In nucleotides, the CDR3 is TGTGCCAGCAGCGACGGACAGGGAAGCATGGTCTTC.

V is TRBV4-3 and J is TRBJ2-2, with no clear D. CDR1 is LGHNA and CDR2 is YSLEER in the germline V gene. Trimming took 0 bases from V and 6 from J, leaving 8 bases between them. The CDR3 consists of 14 residues. CDR3 sequence (DNA): TGCGCCAGCAGCCAAGATCGGGTAGCCGGGGAGCTGTTTTTT. Protein: CASSQDRVAGELFF.

This chain connects TRBV28 to TRBJ1-1; possible D gene TRBD1, 5 bases. V was pared by 5 bases and J by 4 bases, with 14 bases between. This CDR3 is 14 amino acids long. Germline CDR1 MDHEN, CDR2 SYDVKM. In nucleotides, the CDR3 is TGTGCCAGCAGTCCCGCGTGGGGGGTCACTGAAGCTTTCTTT. Its translation: CASSPAWGVTEAFF.

The chain carries TRBV4-2 and TRBJ2-1; 8 nucleotides line up with TRBD1. With V trimmed by 1 base and J by 4 bases, 0 bases remained unmatched. Germline CDR1 is LGHNA and CDR2 is YNFKEQ. The CDR3 contains 14 residues. The CDR3 nucleotides read TGTGCCAGCAGCCAAGGGACAGGGTACAATGAGCAGTTCTTC. As protein: CASSQGTGYNEQFF.

This clone showed up just once. Written as DNA, the CDR3 is TGTGCCAGCAGCTTGGTTACGGGACAGGGGTTAATGGGGACCCAGTACTTC. Protein product: CASSLVTGQGLMGTQYF. This chain joins TRBV5-6 and TRBJ2-5; 10 bases align to TRBD1. CDR1 SGHDT and CDR2 YYEEEE come from the germline V gene. The CDR3 runs to 17 residues. With V trimmed by 0 bases and J by 7 bases, 12 bases remained unmatched.

V and J are TRBV6-2 or TRBV6-3 and TRBJ1-3; D unresolved. CDR1 and CDR2 from the germline V gene are MNHEY and SVGEGT. The ends were cut back, 5 bases at V and 0 bases at J, with 5 bases in the middle. The CDR3 has 13 residues. In nucleotides, the CDR3 is TGTGCCAGCAGTCTCAGCTCTGGAAACACCATATATTTT. Translating gives CASSLSSGNTIYF.

V usage is TRBV5-1 and J usage is TRBJ1-4; 8 positions match TRBD1. Germline loops: CDR1 SGHRS, CDR2 YFSETQ. This CDR3 is 15 amino acids long. The V segment lost 4 bases and the J segment 7 bases; nucleotides outside the gene matches: 9. CDR3 loop: CASSPQGAGGEKLFF. The CDR3 bases are TGCGCCAGCAGCCCTCAGGGGGCCGGAGGTGAAAAACTGTTTTTT.

This clone showed up many times. The CDR3 DNA follows: TGTGCCAGCAGCTGGAAAGACAGTCTCTATGGCTACACCTTC. Translated: CASSWKDSLYGYTF. The chain employs TRBV5-6 and TRBJ1-2, with D maybe TRBD1 (5 bases). Germline V gives CDR1 SGHDT, CDR2 YYEEEE. There are 14 residues in the CDR3. Trimming pared 3 bases from V and 4 bases from J, leaving 13 bases between.

This sequence joins TRBV9 and TRBJ1-2; the match to TRBD1 covers 8 bases. CDR3 length: 15 residues. Germline trimming cut 3 bases from V and 1 base from J; bases unmatched to any gene: 5. Germline assignment: CDR1 SGDLS and CDR2 YYNGEE. CDR3 sequence reads: CASSARGRGNYGYTF. DNA for the CDR3: TGTGCCAGCAGCGCCAGGGGGCGAGGTAACTATGGCTACACCTTC.

In its sample, this clone was seen once. The chain carries TRBV6-5 and TRBJ1-3, with TRBD1 as a possible D gene (6 bases). V dropped 6 bases and J dropped 4 bases, with 13 bases sitting between them. This CDR3 is 14 amino acids long. Germline CDR1 reads MNHEY; CDR2 reads SVGAGI. The CDR3 is CASRTGTSGNTIYF. The CDR3 DNA sequence: TGTGCCAGCAGAACCGGGACAAGCGGAAACACCATATATTTT.